Listed below are T cell receptor beta chains from one sample, sequenced in a study of Ad26.COV2.S vaccination and SARS-CoV-2 variants. Method: immunoSEQ multiplex PCR; TCRdb's copy keeps in-frame clones and lacks some. Of about 94,000 clones listed, under 90% are singletons. The sample consisted of peripheral blood, taken after recovery from COVID-19. The receptors derive from a human donor who had recovered from COVID-19. Each CDR3 is given with its conserved first and last residue. The D gene is left open where the match is weak. Expanded clones get a size class; other rows say once, few or many, or leave the size out.

J gene	V gene	clone size	D gene	CDR3 protein	CDR3 DNA
TRBJ1-1	TRBV18	-	-	CASSPTEGTEAFF	TGTGCCAGCTCACCTACGGAGGGCACTGAAGCTTTCTTT
TRBJ1-1	TRBV5-6	-	TRBD1	CASRWTGSMNTEAFF	TGTGCCAGCAGGTGGACAGGGTCCATGAACACTGAAGCTTTCTTT
TRBJ1-2	TRBV28	-	-	CASSLVADTLTGGYTF	TGTGCCAGCAGTTTGGTCGCGGACACTCTAACTGGTGGCTACACCTTC
TRBJ2-1	TRBV27	-	-	CASSLSGTYNEQFF	TGTGCCAGCAGTTTATCGGGGACGTACAATGAGCAGTTCTTC
TRBJ2-3	TRBV4-1	-	-	CASSQVVGTFTDTQYF	TGCGCCAGCAGCCAAGTTGTGGGAACCTTCACAGATACGCAGTATTTT
TRBJ1-5	TRBV29-1	-	-	CSAGQPDQPQHF	TGCAGCGCCGGACAACCTGATCAGCCCCAGCATTTT
TRBJ1-2	TRBV19	once	-	CASSTTSGVDYGYTF	TGTGCCAGTAGTACCACCTCTGGGGTCGACTATGGCTACACCTTC
TRBJ2-7	TRBV7-2	-	TRBD1	CASSLAPGQGYEQYF	TGTGCCAGCAGCTTAGCGCCCGGACAGGGGTACGAGCAGTACTTC
TRBJ2-7	TRBV5-1	-	TRBD1	CASSWNRDSYEQYF	TGCGCCAGCAGCTGGAACCGGGACAGCTACGAGCAGTACTTC
TRBJ1-2	TRBV2	-	TRBD1	CASSDRAEGYTF	TGTGCCAGCAGCGACAGGGCGGAGGGCTACACCTTC
TRBJ1-6	TRBV27	-	-	CASSSGPYSPLHF	TGTGCCAGCAGTTCCGGGCCCTATTCACCCCTCCACTTT
TRBJ2-7	TRBV25-1	-	-	CASSESGGGHSYEQYF	TGTGCCAGCAGTGAAAGCGGTGGGGGTCACTCCTACGAGCAGTACTTC
TRBJ2-5	TRBV27	-	TRBD1	CASSLTGGQETQYF	TGTGCCAGCAGTCTTACAGGGGGTCAAGAGACCCAGTACTTC
TRBJ1-3	TRBV19	-	-	CASNLWTRNGNTIYF	TGTGCCAGTAATCTGTGGACACGTAATGGAAACACCATATATTTT
TRBJ1-1	TRBV27	-	-	CASSFSQINTEAFF	TGTGCCAGCAGTTTTTCCCAGATTAACACTGAAGCTTTCTTT
TRBJ2-2	TRBV29-1	-	-	CSVKTGFGELFF	TGCAGCGTGAAAACAGGCTTCGGGGAGCTGTTTTTT
TRBJ2-7	TRBV27	-	TRBD1	CASALDWDRAESQYF	TGTGCCAGCGCCTTGGATTGGGACAGGGCCGAATCGCAGTACTTC
TRBJ2-1	TRBV2	-	TRBD2	CASRTSGYNEQFF	TGTGCCAGTAGGACTAGCGGGTACAATGAGCAGTTCTTC
TRBJ2-3	TRBV4-1	once	-	CASSYRGQTSTDTQYF	TGCGCCAGCAGCTATCGAGGGCAGACTAGCACAGATACGCAGTATTTT
TRBJ1-1	TRBV27	-	TRBD1	CASSRGQNTEAFF	TGTGCCAGCAGTAGGGGGCAGAACACTGAAGCTTTCTTT
TRBJ1-5	TRBV6-2/TRBV6-3	-	-	CASSYSVGEGLNQPQHF	TGTGCCAGCAGTTACAGTGTAGGGGAAGGGCTCAATCAGCCCCAGCATTTT
TRBJ2-3	TRBV7-2	-	TRBD2	CASSLAGLSTDTQYF	TGTGCCAGCAGCCTAGCGGGCCTTAGCACAGATACGCAGTATTTT
TRBJ1-3	TRBV7-2	-	-	CASSLDRNSGNTIYF	TGTGCCAGCAGCTTAGACAGGAACTCTGGAAACACCATATATTTT
TRBJ2-5	TRBV4-2	-	TRBD2	CASSQEGGGTSGKSETQYF	TGTGCCAGCAGCCAAGAAGGAGGAGGGACTAGCGGGAAATCTGAGACCCAGTACTTC
TRBJ2-3	TRBV24-1	-	TRBD1	CATSDRTGADTDTQYF	TGTGCCACCAGTGATAGGACAGGGGCCGACACAGATACGCAGTATTTT
TRBJ2-5	TRBV27	-	-	CASSEYREGGTQYF	TGTGCCAGCAGTGAGTATAGGGAAGGTGGGACCCAGTACTTC
TRBJ1-1	TRBV6-5	-	-	CASRPPRGGNTEAFF	TGTGCCAGCAGGCCACCCCGAGGCGGTAACACTGAAGCTTTCTTT
TRBJ2-7	TRBV4-1	-	TRBD2	CASSPLGGLGWYEQYF	TGCGCCAGCAGCCCCTTGGGGGGGTTGGGTTGGTACGAGCAGTACTTC
TRBJ2-7	TRBV28	-	TRBD2	CACIGRLHHEQYF	TGTGCCTGCATCGGGAGGCTACATCACGAGCAGTACTTC
TRBJ1-2	TRBV2	-	-	CASSEGKMVGSYTF	TGTGCCAGCAGTGAGGGCAAAATGGTGGGGAGCTACACCTTC
TRBJ1-3	TRBV28	-	-	CASTRGRGNTIYF	TGTGCCAGCACTCGGGGGCGAGGAAACACCATATATTTT
TRBJ1-5	TRBV4-2	-	TRBD1	CASSQDDQGVSQPQHF	TGTGCCAGCAGCCAAGATGACCAGGGGGTGAGTCAGCCCCAGCATTTT
TRBJ2-1	TRBV24-1	-	-	CATSDFSRTGLNEQFF	TGTGCCACCAGTGATTTTAGTCGAACTGGCCTCAATGAGCAGTTCTTC
TRBJ2-1	TRBV21-1	-	-	CASSSRKAGGNNEQFF	TGTGCCAGCAGCAGCCGCAAAGCGGGAGGTAACAATGAGCAGTTCTTC
TRBJ1-2	TRBV11-2	few	-	CASSTRSNGYTF	TGTGCCAGCAGCACTAGATCCAATGGCTACACCTTC
TRBJ1-2	TRBV6-5	-	-	CASTLDRNNYGYTF	TGTGCCAGCACTCTGGACAGAAATAACTATGGCTACACCTTC
TRBJ1-2	TRBV28	-	TRBD1	CASSQPGQGDYGYTF	TGTGCCAGCAGTCAACCGGGACAGGGAGACTATGGCTACACCTTC
TRBJ2-1	TRBV27	-	-	CASSFRSQLSSYYNEQFF	TGTGCCAGCAGTTTCCGGTCTCAATTGTCGTCTTACTACAATGAGCAGTTCTTC
TRBJ1-1	TRBV7-9	once	-	CASSRRVEKAFF	TGTGCCAGCAGCCGTCGGGTAGAAAAAGCTTTCTTT
TRBJ2-1	TRBV7-2	-	TRBD2	CASSLAAGANEQFF	TGTGCCAGCAGCTTAGCAGCGGGAGCCAATGAGCAGTTCTTC
TRBJ1-1	TRBV10-3	-	-	CAIASAGGGTEAFF	TGTGCCATCGCGTCCGCCGGGGGTGGCACTGAAGCTTTCTTT
TRBJ2-5	TRBV3-1/TRBV3-2	-	TRBD2	CASSHLAGRETQYF	TGTGCCAGCAGCCACCTAGCGGGAAGGGAGACCCAGTACTTC
TRBJ2-1	TRBV5-3	-	-	CARSSDRNEQFF	TGTGCCAGAAGCTCCGACAGGAATGAGCAGTTCTTC
TRBJ2-7	TRBV6-2/TRBV6-3	-	-	CASSNAGAYEQYF	TGTGCCAGCAGTAATGCAGGGGCCTACGAGCAGTACTTC
TRBJ1-4	TRBV29-1	-	-	CSVEVGPGRLFF	TGCAGCGTTGAAGTGGGCCCAGGGAGGCTGTTTTTT
TRBJ1-3	TRBV29-1	few	-	CSGGSGNTIYF	TGCAGCGGGGGGTCTGGAAACACCATATATTTT
TRBJ2-2	TRBV6-4	few	TRBD1	CASSDWDRGSTGELFF	TGTGCCAGCAGTGACTGGGACAGGGGGAGCACCGGGGAGCTGTTTTTT
TRBJ1-2	TRBV18	-	-	CASSPGPDLSYTF	TGTGCCAGCTCACCGGGACCCGACCTCAGCTACACCTTC
TRBJ1-5	TRBV5-8	-	-	CASSGGTGSNQPQHF	TGTGCCAGCAGCGGCGGGACGGGGAGCAATCAGCCCCAGCATTTT
TRBJ2-6	TRBV6-2/TRBV6-3	-	-	CASSYLAGQTVSGANVLTF	TGTGCCAGCAGTTACTTGGCTGGACAGACCGTCTCTGGGGCCAACGTCCTGACTTTC
TRBJ2-2	TRBV7-9	-	-	CASSSRLGSNTGELFF	TGTGCCAGCAGCTCGCGACTAGGGAGTAACACCGGGGAGCTGTTTTTT
TRBJ1-2	TRBV12-5	-	-	CASGSNSYGYTF	TGTGCTAGTGGCTCCAACAGCTATGGCTACACCTTC
TRBJ1-1	TRBV5-6	many	-	CASRELTLENTEAFF	TGTGCCAGCAGAGAACTGACCCTGGAGAACACTGAAGCTTTCTTT